This TCR beta chain comes out of a study of blood T cell repertoires in COVID-19. The repertoire was sequenced with immunoSEQ multiplex PCR; TCRdb's copy has only in-frame clones and lacks some. The sample carries more than 70,000 clones, around 90% recorded once. The CDR3 consists of 15 residues. CDR1 and CDR2 from the germline V gene are SGHTA and FQGNSA. Losses at the gene ends were 4 bases for V and 2 bases for J; bases not matched to a gene: 1. This sequence was found in a woman aged 80 or over with acute or convalescent COVID-19. Sample: peripheral blood. V is TRBV7-2 and J is TRBJ2-2, with TRBD2 matching 10 bases. The CDR3 loop reads CASSWTSGNTGELFF. In DNA form, the CDR3 reads TGTGCCAGCAGCTGGACTAGCGGCAACACCGGGGAGCTGTTTTTT.